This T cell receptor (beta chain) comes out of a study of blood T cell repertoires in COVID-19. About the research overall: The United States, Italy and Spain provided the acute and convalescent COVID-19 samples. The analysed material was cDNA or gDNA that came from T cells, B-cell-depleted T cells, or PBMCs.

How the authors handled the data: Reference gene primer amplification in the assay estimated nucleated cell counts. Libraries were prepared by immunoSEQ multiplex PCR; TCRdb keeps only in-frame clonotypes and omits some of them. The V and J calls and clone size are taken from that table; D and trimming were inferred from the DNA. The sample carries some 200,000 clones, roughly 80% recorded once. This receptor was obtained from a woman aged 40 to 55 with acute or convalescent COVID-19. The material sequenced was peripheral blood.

The CDR3 spells CASSPDITYEQYF. The CDR3 DNA reads as TGTGCCAGCAGCCCCGACATAACCTACGAGCAGTACTTC. The rearrangement uses TRBV7-9 and TRBJ2-7; D uncertain. CDR3 length equals 13 residues. Germline V gene lookup returns CDR1 SEHNR and CDR2 FQNEAQ (reference sequence). The V and J ends lost 5 bases and 2 bases respectively, with 10 bases between them.